This T cell receptor (beta chain) was recorded in a study of OX40 agonist ivuxolimab in advanced cancers. TCRdb keeps only in-frame clones here, not all; method: immunoSEQ multiplex PCR. The sample carries tens of thousands of clones, about 88% recorded once. The source was CD4+ or CD8+ T cells sorted from blood, collected in a trial of the OX40 agonist ivuxolimab. These receptors originate from an adult with an advanced solid tumor such as melanoma, head and neck, liver or kidney cancer.

The chain combines TRBV7-9 with TRBJ2-1; 8 nucleotides align to TRBD2. The V gene end was trimmed by 6 bases and the J gene end by 5 bases; junction bases not matched to a gene: 12. Looked up from germline, CDR1 is SEHNR and CDR2 is FQNEAQ (reference sequence). This CDR3 comprises 16 residues. CDR3 sequence: CASSPLASGPNNEQFF. CDR3 coding DNA: TGTGCCAGCAGTCCTTTGGCTAGCGGGCCTAACAATGAGCAGTTCTTC.